The TCR beta chain described here comes from a study of OX40 agonist ivuxolimab in advanced cancers. Background for the entire study: Ivuxolimab was an agonistic, fully human IgG2 monoclonal antibody directed against OX40 (CD134), a costimulatory receptor. Partial responses were achieved by three dose-escalation patients, of whom one had hepatocellular carcinoma and two had cutaneous melanoma. The dose-escalation cohort was about 83% male with a mean age of about 60 years, ranging from about 23 to 85. The paper reports the monotherapy dose-escalation portion (N of about 47 patients) of the phase I ivuxolimab trial. Intravenous ivuxolimab was administered to patients every 2 weeks at six dose levels: 0.01, 0.1, 0.3, 1.5, 3 and 10 mg/kg. Patients were allowed to have had prior anti-PD-1, anti-PD-L1 or anti-CTLA-4 therapy, and approximately 43% of the dose-escalation patients had previously received checkpoint inhibitors. Peripheral TCRbeta sequencing was intended to test whether TCR sequence diversity was altered and clonal T-cell expansion was caused by ivuxolimab. Of the roughly 52 dose-escalation patients, hepatocellular carcinoma was present in about 19, melanoma in roughly 15, renal cell carcinoma in 9 and head and neck cancer in 9.

The trial excluded patients who had a history of autoimmune disease or were on systemic immunosuppression. Peripheral blood for TCR sequencing was collected from all dose cohorts at baseline, on cycle 4 day 1, and on cycle 7 day 1. Samples came from an open-label, multicenter, first-in-human phase I dose-escalation trial of ivuxolimab. Adults with locally advanced or metastatic head and neck squamous cell, hepatocellular, melanoma or renal cell carcinoma were enrolled in the trial. Before TCR sequencing, CD4+ T cells and CD8+ T cells from peripheral blood were sorted into separate populations. In this sample, this clone turned up a few times. The antigen it binds to is not known. No much larger clone is present one base from it, and per-base qualities are unavailable. Taken from cysteine to phenylalanine, the CDR3 has 15 residues. Only the CDR3 portion is preserved as DNA: 45 bases, with reading frame beginning at the first base. V is reduced by 0 bases and J by 4 bases, leaving a spacing of 10 bases between them. CDR1 SGHTA and CDR2 FQGNSA are derived from the germline V gene.

What the research found in general, with its limitations: On average, CD8+ T cells showed more expanded clones than CD4+ T cells after ivuxolimab. Partial responders in the 0.1-3.0 mg/kg groups had among the lowest normalized peripheral clonal expansion, especially among CD8+ T cells. At doses of 0.1 to 3.0 mg/kg, clonal expansion of both CD4+ and CD8+ blood T cells was observed from baseline to week 6. Low levels of normalized T-cell clonal expansion were also seen in some patients who did not respond. Which antigens the clonally expanded peripheral T cells were specific for was not determined.

Genomic DNA was isolated from the sorted cells so that the TCRbeta CDR3 region could be sequenced. TCRbeta CDR3 regions were sequenced using the immunoSEQ Assay. Here the immuneACCESS table is served through TCRdb, limited to in-frame sequences with V and J called. Missing clones are a known gap in these copies; in checked studies unresolved V genes cover under half, and the rest lacks a known reason. Present in this sample are 30,000 or so clones, approximately 80% of which were seen just once. More than 14% of the sample is taken by the ten largest. The sequencing here drew on CD4+ or CD8+ T cells sorted from blood, taken in a trial of the OX40 agonist ivuxolimab. Recombination linked TRBV7-2 to TRBJ1-3; TRBD1 might be the D gene, on 5 matching bases. The receptor's source is an adult with an advanced solid tumor such as melanoma, head and neck, liver or kidney cancer. The nucleotides are TGTGCCAGCAGCTTAGCGTCAGGGATGGGAAACACCATATATTTT. It translates as CASSLASGMGNTIYF.